Here is one T cell receptor (beta chain) with its context. This clone occurred a few times. The antigen it recognizes is unknown. Base qualities were left out, and no much larger clone turns up one base away. The entire isolated RNA was reverse transcribed using the High Capacity cDNA Reverse Transcription Kit, and thus expressed TCRB transcripts were sequenced. Deep immunoSEQ sequencing was performed on naive, central memory and regulatory T cell samples, with an average of roughly 3.5 million total reads per sample. Sorted cells were lysed in RLT buffer, and RNA was extracted using DNase-treated RNeasy Micro or Mini kits according to cell number. Each cell subset was processed separately to prevent cross-contamination, with patient and healthy donor samples processed together. The immunoSEQ multiplex PCR was used to amplify TCRB sequences from cDNA, generating 87-bp fragments that spanned the CDR3 region. Sequencing of the amplicons was done on the Illumina HiSeq platform. Turning to the authors' computational methods: PCR bias was corrected computationally using synthetic template baselines, and reads within Hamming distance 2 were collapsed, with unmergeable singletons discarded. Reads were aligned against IMGT so that V, D and J genes, CDR3 length and insertions or deletions at six rearrangement sites could be assigned. Within each subset, clonotype counts were normalized to sorted cell number, after which true diversity and Gini coefficients were computed with the tcR R package. The overlap coefficient, calculated on TCRB nucleotide sequences, was used to measure repertoire sharing. TCRdb re-hosts the immuneACCESS table, in-frame sequences only. Its copies lack some clones; in the studies checked, an unresolved V gene accounts for under half of them, and the cause for the rest is not known. The V and J calls and clone size come from that table; D and trimming were worked out from the DNA. For this sample the table gives a few hundred thousand clones, of which roughly a tenth were detected only once. About 0.6% of the sample lies in the top ten.

Each donor gave one peripheral blood draw, approximately 110 mL on average, collected into heparinised tubes. A BD FACSAria II was used to sort naive, central memory, regulatory and stem cell-like memory CD4+ T cells with a panel that included CD45RO, CCR7, CD25, CD127, CD95 and CD27. All sorted populations exceeded 95% purity. PBMCs were separated immediately by Lymphoprep density gradient centrifugation and were stained directly, without being cultured. Samples were stained and sorted in pairs, with one healthy donor and one patient per experiment, so that batch effects were minimized. The CDR3 spans 14 residues, from the cysteine through the phenylalanine. CDR3 DNA only is kept here, 42 bases in frame from base 1. Trimming costs V 8 bases and J 5 bases, and their ends lie 16 bases apart. The germline V gene encodes CDR1 MNHEY and CDR2 SVGAGI. The sample originates from a study of beta chain features in type 1 diabetes (dated by TCRdb to the late 2010s). General notes on the study: Patients and healthy donors did not differ in mean age, gender distribution, total cell number or subset yield. A total of under 140,000,000 sorted cells were examined across all samples, and the number of cells per subset was strongly correlated with RNA yield. In the study, TCRB repertoires of sorted circulating CD4+ T cell subsets from recently diagnosed type 1 diabetes patients were compared with those of matched healthy donors. Regulatory and stem cell-like memory subsets were isolated from only 8 patients and about eight healthy donors, whereas naive and central memory subsets came from all 30 or so donors.

General conclusions and limits of the study: Naive, central memory and regulatory TCRB repertoires appeared more similar among patients than among healthy donors. Patients with type 1 diabetes made fewer insertions and deleted more nucleotides at VDJ recombination sites, implying thymic rearrangement abnormalities. HLA sub-analyses involved small numbers of individuals, so any influence of HLA type on TCRB rearrangement remained unresolved. Type 1 diabetes patients showed a moderate but significant shortening of TCRB CDR3 length in all four CD4+ subsets. PCR may preferentially amplify shorter templates, but because patient and control samples were amplified and corrected together, any resulting skew would affect both groups equally. Because cDNA was sequenced instead of genomic DNA, highly expressing activated cells could be over-represented, though the groups showed no difference in activation or CD3 levels.

The rearrangement combines TRBV6-5 with TRBJ2-1; TRBD2 could be the D gene, as 6 bases match. The source material was central memory CD4+ T cells from blood. This sequence was found in a man aged 25-45 years with type 1 diabetes. Here is the DNA: TGTGCCAGCCGCATAAGTAGCGGCCACAATGAGCAGTTCTTC. The encoded protein is CASRISSGHNEQFF.